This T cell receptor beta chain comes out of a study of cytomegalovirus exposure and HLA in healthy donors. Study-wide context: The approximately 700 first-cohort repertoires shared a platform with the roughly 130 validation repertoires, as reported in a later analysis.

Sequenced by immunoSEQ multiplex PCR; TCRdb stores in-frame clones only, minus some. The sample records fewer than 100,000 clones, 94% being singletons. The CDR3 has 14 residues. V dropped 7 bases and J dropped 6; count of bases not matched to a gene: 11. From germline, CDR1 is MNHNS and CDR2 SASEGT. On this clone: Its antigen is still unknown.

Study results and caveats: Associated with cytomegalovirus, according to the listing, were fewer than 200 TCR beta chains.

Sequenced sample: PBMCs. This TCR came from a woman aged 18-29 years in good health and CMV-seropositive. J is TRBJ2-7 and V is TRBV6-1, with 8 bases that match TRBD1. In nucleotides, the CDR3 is TGTGCCAGCACTCCGGACAGGGTCGCGGCCGAGCAGTACTTC. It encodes CASTPDRVAAEQYF.